Listed here are 29 T cell receptor beta chains from one sample, sequenced in a study of blood T cell repertoires in COVID-19. The method was immunoSEQ multiplex PCR; TCRdb's version includes in-frame clones alone and lacks a portion of them. The data contain about 220,000 clones, approximately 78% of them singletons. The sequenced sample consisted of peripheral blood. The receptors originated from a woman aged 80 or older with COVID-19, enrolled during active disease.

The rearrangement uses TRBV11-2 and TRBJ1-4, with D hard to call. Trimming stripped 3 bases from V and 11 bases from J, with 10 bases between. Germline V lookup: CDR1 SGHAT, CDR2 FQNNGV. This CDR3 comprises 12 residues. The CDR3 reads CASSFEGWKLFF. Written as DNA, the CDR3 is TGTGCCAGCAGCTTCGAGGGCTGGAAACTGTTTTTT. The full variable domain, in which reference TRBV11-2 and TRBJ1-4 provide the parts outside the CDR3, is EAGVAQSPRYKIIEKRQSVAFWCNPISGHATLYWYQQILGQGPKLLIQFQNNGVVDDSQLPKDRFSAERLKGVDSTLKIQPAKLEDSAVYLCASSFEGWKLFFGSGTQLSVL.

This rearrangement joins TRBV7-2 to TRBJ1-3, with TRBD1 matching 9 bases. Trimming took 5 bases from V and 4 from J; bases not matched to a gene: 3. The CDR3 is 14 amino acids. Germline V CDR1 and CDR2: SGHTA, FQGNSA. The CDR3 bases are TGTGCCAGCAGCAAGGGACAGGGAGGAAACACCATATATTTT. It yields the protein CASSKGQGGNTIYF.

V usage is TRBV18 and J usage is TRBJ1-4; D not certain. Germline V gene lookup returns CDR1 KGHSH and CDR2 LQKENI. The CDR3 has 13 amino acids. The V end was cut by 6 bases, the J end by 5 bases, with 10 bases between. CDR3 in DNA: TGTGCCAGCTCTCCTGGGCAGAATGAAAAACTGTTTTTT. The encoded protein is CASSPGQNEKLFF.

This chain links TRBV28 with TRBJ1-4; D not certain. V lost 5 bases and J lost 7, with 17 bases in between. This CDR3 is built from 15 residues. Germline-derived CDR1 and CDR2 are MDHEN and SYDVKM. CDR3 residues: CASSPAGRESEKLFF. CDR3 sequence (DNA): TGTGCCAGCAGTCCCGCTGGGAGGGAAAGTGAAAAACTGTTTTTT.

The rearrangement links TRBV11-2 to TRBJ2-2; no firm D call. The CDR3 is 17 residues long. CDR1 is SGHAT, CDR2 FQNNGV, per germline. Trimming took 3 bases from V and 0 from J, leaving 14 bases between them. CDR3 coding DNA: TGTGCCAGCAGCTTTCCCCAGGAACGAGCGAACACCGGGGAGCTGTTTTTT. Translation gives CASSFPQERANTGELFF.

The chain couples TRBV5-5 to TRBJ2-5, with 9 bases fitting TRBD1. Germline trimming cut 3 bases from V and 2 bases from J; bases unmatched to any gene: 11. The CDR3 consists of 17 residues. In germline, CDR1 is SGHKS, CDR2 YYEKEE (reference sequence). The CDR3 region has the DNA TGTGCCAGCAGCTCGGGACTTGGGACAGGGTGGCAAGAGACCCAGTACTTC. It encodes CASSSGLGTGWQETQYF.

The chain couples TRBV30 to TRBJ1-1, with D hard to call. The V end was cut by 0 bases, the J end by 3 bases, with 5 bases between. The CDR3 is made up of 12 amino acids. The germline CDR1 and CDR2 sequences are GTSNPN and SVGIG (reference sequence). The CDR3 nucleotides read TGTGCCTGGAGTGTAGCCTACACTGAAGCTTTCTTT. It yields the protein CAWSVAYTEAFF.

The chain employs TRBV6-5 and TRBJ1-2; 7 positions match TRBD1. The CDR3 runs to 13 residues. The ends lost 6 bases at V and 6 bases at J; junction bases unmatched: 7. The germline gives CDR1 MNHEY, CDR2 SVGAGI. In DNA, the CDR3 is TGTGCCAGCAGGATTCAGGGGGATGATGGCTACACCTTC. As protein: CASRIQGDDGYTF.

This clone was picked up one time. V gene TRBV7-3 combines with J gene TRBJ2-3; 12 bases are shared with TRBD2. The CDR3 covers 18 residues. Germline V lookup: CDR1 SGHTA, CDR2 FQGTGA. J lost 0 bases, V lost 2 bases, and 6 bases had no gene match. CDR3 sequence (DNA): TGTGCCAGCAGCTTACAAGGGACTAGCGGGCGTAGCACAGATACGCAGTATTTT. Translated: CASSLQGTSGRSTDTQYF.

The V gene is TRBV28, the J gene TRBJ2-7, with D perhaps matching TRBD2 (6 bases). The CDR3 loop spans 13 amino acids. V dropped 6 bases and J dropped 2 bases, with 11 bases sitting between them. Per the germline V gene, CDR1 is MDHEN and CDR2 is SYDVKM. This CDR3 reads CASRSGVTYEQYF. Written as DNA, the CDR3 is TGTGCCAGCAGGTCGGGGGTTACCTACGAGCAGTACTTC.

In this sample, this clone turned up a few times. This sequence joins TRBV28 and TRBJ2-7; TRBD1 matches at 7 bases. This CDR3 has 11 residues. Trimming took 8 bases from V and 3 from J; bases not matched to a gene: 1. CDR1 and CDR2 (germline): MDHEN, SYDVKM. The CDR3: CASHRGYEQYF. The CDR3 DNA reads TGTGCCAGCCACAGGGGCTACGAGCAGTACTTC.

The V call is TRBV27, the J call TRBJ1-1; 8 nucleotides align to TRBD1. Germline V CDR1 and CDR2: MNHEY, SMNVEV (reference sequence). The CDR3 contains 15 residues. V gave up 4 bases and J gave up 0 bases; unmatched junction bases: 4. CDR3 amino acids: CASSSGQGLNTEAFF. CDR3 in DNA: TGTGCCAGCAGTTCCGGACAGGGCCTGAACACTGAAGCTTTCTTT.

The rearrangement links TRBV7-2 to TRBJ1-3; D ambiguous. Germline CDR1 reads SGHTA; CDR2 reads FQGNSA. Deletions cut 2 bases from V and 4 bases from J, with 9 bases between. The CDR3 spans 14 residues. CDR3 in DNA: TGTGCCAGCAGCTTAATTTACTTAGGAAACACCATATATTTT. Residues: CASSLIYLGNTIYF.

The gene calls are TRBV19 and TRBJ1-5; D ambiguous. CDR1 and CDR2 from the germline V gene are LNHDA and SQIVND (reference sequence). The CDR3 is 16 residues long. Trimming pared 7 bases from V and 0 bases from J, leaving 16 bases between. The CDR3 region is CASKPEGGRSNQPQHF. The CDR3 nucleotides read TGTGCCAGTAAGCCGGAGGGAGGCCGTAGCAATCAGCCCCAGCATTTT.

The V and J genes are TRBV3-1 (or the pseudogene TRBV3-2) and TRBJ1-1; D is unclear. CDR1 is LGHDT and CDR2 is YNNKEL in the germline V gene (reference sequence). The ends were cut back, 3 bases at V and 1 base at J, with 9 bases in the middle. The CDR3 loop spans 14 amino acids. CDR3 bases: TGTGCCAGCAGCCAGAGACATTCGAACACTGAAGCTTTCTTT. Protein sequence: CASSQRHSNTEAFF.

The chain carries TRBV7-5 and TRBJ2-7; the table calls TRBD1, which could not be checked here. TRBV7-5 is an annotated pseudogene. This CDR3 contains 15 residues. In nucleotides, the CDR3 is TGTGCCAGAAGCTCTCCGGGACAGGCGTCCTACGAGCAGTACTTC. Amino acids: CARSSPGQASYEQYF.

This chain connects TRBV6-5 to TRBJ2-3; 7 bases map to TRBD2. Germline-derived CDR1 and CDR2 are MNHEY and SVGAGI. The CDR3 sequence is 15 residues long. V was clipped by 6 bases and J by 6 bases; unmatched bases: 12. CDR3 protein: CASSIPGGGSDTQYF. CDR3 DNA: TGTGCCAGCAGCATCCCGGGGGGTGGATCCGATACGCAGTATTTT.

The J gene is TRBJ1-6, the V gene TRBV6-5, with D possibly TRBD1 on 6 matching bases. The CDR3 runs to 14 residues. Germline-derived CDR1 and CDR2 are MNHEY and SVGAGI. Deletions cut 2 bases from V and 10 bases from J, with 12 bases between. The CDR3 protein is CASSYEGVWSPLHF. The CDR3 DNA reads as TGTGCCAGCAGTTACGAGGGGGTTTGGTCACCCCTCCACTTT.

This clone was picked up a small number of times. The chain uses TRBV2 and TRBJ1-3, with 9 bases aligning to TRBD1. With 5 bases clipped from V and 3 bases from J, the junction kept 5 bases outside the gene matches. The length of the CDR3 is 15 residues. Germline-derived CDR1 and CDR2 are SNHLY and FYNNEI. CDR3 in amino acids: CASSQQGAGGNTIYF. The CDR3 DNA is TGTGCCAGCAGTCAACAGGGGGCTGGTGGAAACACCATATATTTT.

The chain has TRBV7-2 and TRBJ2-3; D remains unclear. Germline CDR1 is SGHTA and CDR2 is FQGNSA. The V and J ends lost 3 bases and 4 bases respectively, with 14 bases between them. The CDR3 runs to 15 residues. CDR3 protein: CASSFRQRRADTQYF. In DNA, the CDR3 is TGTGCCAGCAGCTTTAGGCAGCGCCGCGCAGATACGCAGTATTTT.

The rearrangement joins TRBV4-1 to TRBJ1-1; no definite D call. Trimming left V 0 bases short and J 0 bases short, with 5 bases between. Germline V lookup: CDR1 MGHRA, CDR2 YSYEKL. The CDR3 runs to 14 residues. The CDR3 reads CASSQEYLNTEAFF. The DNA for the CDR3 is TGCGCCAGCAGCCAAGAGTACTTGAACACTGAAGCTTTCTTT.

The rearrangement joins TRBV4-2 to TRBJ2-5, with TRBD2 as a possible D gene (6 bases). The V end was cut by 1 base, the J end by 2 bases, with 14 bases between. The CDR3 runs 16 residues. Germline V lookup: CDR1 LGHNA, CDR2 YNFKEQ. CDR3 sequence (DNA): TGTGCCAGCAGCCAAGGGGAAGGGCGGGATCAAGAGACCCAGTACTTC. This gives the protein CASSQGEGRDQETQYF.

The chain uses TRBV5-4 and TRBJ1-4, with D maybe TRBD1 (6 bases). The CDR3 spans 16 residues. Germline CDR1 SGHNT, CDR2 YYREEE (reference sequence). V lost 5 bases, J lost 0 bases, and 14 bases lay in between. The CDR3 here is CASSFTGQTTNEKLFF. For the CDR3, the DNA is TGTGCCAGCAGTTTTACAGGGCAAACAACTAATGAAAAACTGTTTTTT.

The gene calls are TRBV19 and TRBJ1-1; weak D call: TRBD1 (6 bases). Germline CDR1 reads LNHDA; CDR2 reads SQIVND (reference sequence). CDR3 length equals 13 residues. The ends were cut back, 8 bases at V and 5 bases at J, with 15 bases in the middle. CDR3 DNA sequence: TGTGCCAGTGGACAGCGTGGCGCGACTGAAGCTTTCTTT. Translating it yields CASGQRGATEAFF.

The rearrangement uses TRBV5-1 and TRBJ2-2; 10 bases are a match to TRBD2. Germline CDR1 and CDR2: SGHRS and YFSETQ. The CDR3 runs to 18 residues. V shed 2 bases and J 4 bases; nucleotides not matched to a gene: 11. This chain's CDR3 is CASSLSSGGAKGTGELFF. The CDR3 DNA sequence: TGCGCCAGCAGCTTATCCAGCGGGGGGGCCAAGGGCACCGGGGAGCTGTTTTTT.

The V gene is TRBV6-5, the J gene TRBJ2-2, with a possible D match to TRBD1 (6 bases). The V end was cut by 5 bases, the J end by 4 bases, with 11 bases between. The CDR3 covers 14 residues. Germline V lookup: CDR1 MNHEY, CDR2 SVGAGI. CDR3 nucleotide sequence: TGTGCCAGCAGTAGACAGGAGATCACCGGGGAGCTGTTTTTT. Its protein is CASSRQEITGELFF.

The sample holds one count of this clone. The rearrangement joins TRBV18 to TRBJ2-7; 9 nucleotides align to TRBD1. There are 15 residues in the CDR3. After removal of 4 bases from V and 4 bases from J, the junction contained 8 bases not matched to a gene. Germline CDR1 and CDR2: KGHSH and LQKENI. DNA for the CDR3: TGTGCCAGCTCACGAACGGGACAGGGTTCTTACGAGCAGTACTTC. This encodes CASSRTGQGSYEQYF.

CDR3 nucleotides: TGTGCCAGCGGTACACGGGAGGAAGAGACCCAGTACTTC. Protein product: CASGTREEETQYF. This chain joins TRBV28 and TRBJ2-5; 7 nucleotides match TRBD2. CDR1 MDHEN and CDR2 SYDVKM come from the germline V gene. The CDR3 runs to 13 residues. Germline trimming cut 8 bases from V and 3 bases from J; bases unmatched to any gene: 6.

The chain has TRBV27 and TRBJ1-5; TRBD1 might be the D (5 bases). Germline V gene data show CDR1 as MNHEY and CDR2 as SMNVEV (reference sequence). V was pared by 9 bases and J by 5 bases, with 14 bases between. There are 13 residues in the CDR3. The CDR3 DNA sequence: TGTGCCAGTCGTGGGGCAGCCTATCAGCCCCAGCATTTT. Amino acid sequence: CASRGAAYQPQHF.